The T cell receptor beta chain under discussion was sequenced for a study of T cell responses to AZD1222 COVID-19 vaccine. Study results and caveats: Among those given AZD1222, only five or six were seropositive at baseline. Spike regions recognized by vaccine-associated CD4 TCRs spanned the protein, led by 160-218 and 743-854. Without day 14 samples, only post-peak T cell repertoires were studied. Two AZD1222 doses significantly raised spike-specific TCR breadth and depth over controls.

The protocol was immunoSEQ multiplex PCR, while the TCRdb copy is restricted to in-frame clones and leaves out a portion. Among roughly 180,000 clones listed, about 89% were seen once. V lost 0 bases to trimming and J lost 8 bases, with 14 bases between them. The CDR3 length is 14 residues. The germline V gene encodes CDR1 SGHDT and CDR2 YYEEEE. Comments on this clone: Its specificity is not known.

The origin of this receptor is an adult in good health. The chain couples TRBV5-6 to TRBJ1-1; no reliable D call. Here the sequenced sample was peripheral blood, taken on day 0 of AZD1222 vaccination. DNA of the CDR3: TGTGCCAGCAGCTTGGGAGTAGAGACTGGGGAAGCTTTCTTT. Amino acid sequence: CASSLGVETGEAFF.